This T cell receptor (beta chain) was sequenced during a study of Ad26.COV2.S vaccination and SARS-CoV-2 variants. Findings and caveats of the study: Following vaccination, spike-specific CD8+ and CD4+ T cell responses reportedly exhibited substantial breadth. Researchers cautioned that TCR breadth and depth analyses may have underestimated total T cell responses. Placebo recipients showed lower spike-specific TCR breadth than vaccinees.

Sequencing was performed with immunoSEQ multiplex PCR; in TCRdb, only in-frame clones are kept and a portion is missing. The sample shows approximately 400,000 clones, approximately 90% of them seen only once. On this clone itself: Its antigen remains unknown.

The specimen was peripheral blood, collected after recovery from COVID-19. The clonotype originates from a human donor who had recovered from COVID-19.

This chain's CDR3 is CASSPPASGGSYEQYF. The DNA for the CDR3 is TGTGCCAGCTCACCACCCGCTAGCGGGGGCTCCTACGAGCAGTACTTC. V is TRBV18 and J is TRBJ2-7; 10 bases map to TRBD2. Germline CDR1 and CDR2: KGHSH and LQKENI. V trimming: 0 bases; J trimming: 0 bases; junction bases outside the gene matches: 2. There are 16 residues in the CDR3.